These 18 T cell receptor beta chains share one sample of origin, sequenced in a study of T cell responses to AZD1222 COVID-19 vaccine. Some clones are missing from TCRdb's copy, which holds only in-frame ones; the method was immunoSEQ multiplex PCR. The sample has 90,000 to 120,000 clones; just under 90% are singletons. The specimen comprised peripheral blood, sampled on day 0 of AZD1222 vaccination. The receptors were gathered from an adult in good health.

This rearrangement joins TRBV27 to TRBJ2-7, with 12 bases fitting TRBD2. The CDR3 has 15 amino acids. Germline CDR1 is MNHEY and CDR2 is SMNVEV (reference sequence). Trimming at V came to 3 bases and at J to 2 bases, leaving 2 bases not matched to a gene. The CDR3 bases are TGTGCCAGCAGTTTCCGACTAGCGGGGGCCTACGAGCAGTACTTC. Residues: CASSFRLAGAYEQYF.

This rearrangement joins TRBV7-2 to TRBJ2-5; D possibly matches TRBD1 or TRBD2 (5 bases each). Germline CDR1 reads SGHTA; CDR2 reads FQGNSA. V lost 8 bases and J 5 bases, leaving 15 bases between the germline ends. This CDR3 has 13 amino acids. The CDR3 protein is CASGGVTVETQYF. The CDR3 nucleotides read TGTGCCAGCGGGGGTGTTACGGTGGAGACCCAGTACTTC.

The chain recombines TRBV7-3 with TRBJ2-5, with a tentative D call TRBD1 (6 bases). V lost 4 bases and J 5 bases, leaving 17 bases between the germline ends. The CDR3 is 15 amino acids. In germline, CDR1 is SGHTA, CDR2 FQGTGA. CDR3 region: CASSSNRQVDETQYF. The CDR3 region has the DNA TGTGCCAGCAGCTCCAACAGACAGGTCGATGAGACCCAGTACTTC.

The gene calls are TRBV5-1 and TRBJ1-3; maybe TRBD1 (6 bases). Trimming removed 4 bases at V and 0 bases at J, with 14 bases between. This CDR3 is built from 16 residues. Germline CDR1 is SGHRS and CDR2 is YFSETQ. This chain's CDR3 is CASSVGQTNSGNTIYF. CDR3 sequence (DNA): TGCGCCAGCAGCGTTGGACAGACTAACTCTGGAAACACCATATATTTT.

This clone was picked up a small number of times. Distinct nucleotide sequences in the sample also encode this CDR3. The CDR3 reads CASSLQGNSPLHF. In DNA, the CDR3 is TGTGCCAGCAGTTTACAGGGCAATTCACCCCTCCACTTT. J is TRBJ1-6 and V is TRBV12-3 or TRBV12-4, with D tentatively TRBD1 (5 bases). The CDR3 contains 13 residues. The ends were cut back, 2 bases at V and 7 bases at J, with 6 bases in the middle.

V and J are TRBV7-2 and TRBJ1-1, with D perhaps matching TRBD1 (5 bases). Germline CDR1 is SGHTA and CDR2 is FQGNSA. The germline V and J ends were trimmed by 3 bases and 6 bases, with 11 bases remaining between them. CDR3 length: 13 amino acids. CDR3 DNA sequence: TGTGCCAGCAGCTTGGTCAGGGTCTCTGAAGCTTTCTTT. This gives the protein CASSLVRVSEAFF.

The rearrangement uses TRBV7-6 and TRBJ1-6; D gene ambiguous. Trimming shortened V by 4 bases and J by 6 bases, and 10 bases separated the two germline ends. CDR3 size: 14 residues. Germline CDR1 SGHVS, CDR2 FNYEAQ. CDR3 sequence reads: CASSSERPNSPLHF. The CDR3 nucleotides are TGTGCCAGCAGCTCAGAAAGACCTAATTCACCCCTCCACTTT.

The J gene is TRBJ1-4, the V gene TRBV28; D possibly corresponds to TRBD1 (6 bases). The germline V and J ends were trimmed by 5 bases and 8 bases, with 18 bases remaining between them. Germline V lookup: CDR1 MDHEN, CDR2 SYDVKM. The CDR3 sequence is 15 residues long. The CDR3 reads CASSRRTGRGEKLFF. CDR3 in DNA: TGTGCCAGCAGTAGGCGCACAGGGAGGGGCGAAAAACTGTTTTTT.

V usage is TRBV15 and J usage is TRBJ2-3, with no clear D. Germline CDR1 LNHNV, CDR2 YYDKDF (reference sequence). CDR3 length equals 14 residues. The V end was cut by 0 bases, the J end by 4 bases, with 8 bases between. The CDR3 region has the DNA TGTGCCACCAGCAGAGATCAGCACGCAGATACGCAGTATTTT. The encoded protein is CATSRDQHADTQYF.

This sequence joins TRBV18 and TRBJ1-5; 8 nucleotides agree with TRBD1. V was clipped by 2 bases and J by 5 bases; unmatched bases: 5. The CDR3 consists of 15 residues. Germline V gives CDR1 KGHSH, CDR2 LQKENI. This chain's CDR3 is CASSPIGQGDQPQHF. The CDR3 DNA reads TGTGCCAGCTCACCAATAGGACAGGGCGATCAGCCCCAGCATTTT.

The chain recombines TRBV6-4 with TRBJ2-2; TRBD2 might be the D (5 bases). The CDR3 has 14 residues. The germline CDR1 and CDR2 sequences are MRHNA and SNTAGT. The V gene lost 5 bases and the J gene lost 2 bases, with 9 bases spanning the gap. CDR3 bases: TGTGCCAGCAGTCGGGAATCTAACACCGGGGAGCTGTTTTTT. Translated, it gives CASSRESNTGELFF.

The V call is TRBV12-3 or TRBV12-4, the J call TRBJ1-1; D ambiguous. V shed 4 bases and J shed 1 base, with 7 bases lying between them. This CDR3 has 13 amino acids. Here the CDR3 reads CASSSYTNTEAFF. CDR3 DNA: TGTGCCAGCAGTTCGTATACGAACACTGAAGCTTTCTTT.

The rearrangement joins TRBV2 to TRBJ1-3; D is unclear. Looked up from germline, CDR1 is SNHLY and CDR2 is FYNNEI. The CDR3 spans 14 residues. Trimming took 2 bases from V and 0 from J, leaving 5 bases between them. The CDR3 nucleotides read TGTGCCAGCAGTGAACTTCTCTCTGGAAACACCATATATTTT. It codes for CASSELLSGNTIYF.

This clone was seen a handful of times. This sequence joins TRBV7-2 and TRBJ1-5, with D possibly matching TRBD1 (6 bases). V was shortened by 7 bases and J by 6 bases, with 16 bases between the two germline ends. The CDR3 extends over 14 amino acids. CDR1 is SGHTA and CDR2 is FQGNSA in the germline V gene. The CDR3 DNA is TGTGCCAGCACCGATGGGGGCGGCCCTCAGCCCCAGCATTTT. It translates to CASTDGGGPQPQHF.

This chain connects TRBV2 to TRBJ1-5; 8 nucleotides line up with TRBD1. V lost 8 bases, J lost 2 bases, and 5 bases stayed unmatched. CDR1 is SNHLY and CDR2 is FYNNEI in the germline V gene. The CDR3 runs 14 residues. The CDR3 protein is CASGQTGGNQPQHF. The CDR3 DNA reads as TGTGCCAGCGGTCAGACAGGGGGCAATCAGCCCCAGCATTTT.

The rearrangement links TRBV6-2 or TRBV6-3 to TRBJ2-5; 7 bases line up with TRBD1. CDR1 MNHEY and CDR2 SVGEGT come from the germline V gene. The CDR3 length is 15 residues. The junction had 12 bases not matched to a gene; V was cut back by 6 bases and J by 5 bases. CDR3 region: CASSRPGTAQETQYF. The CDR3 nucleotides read TGTGCCAGCAGCAGACCAGGGACAGCTCAGGAGACCCAGTACTTC.

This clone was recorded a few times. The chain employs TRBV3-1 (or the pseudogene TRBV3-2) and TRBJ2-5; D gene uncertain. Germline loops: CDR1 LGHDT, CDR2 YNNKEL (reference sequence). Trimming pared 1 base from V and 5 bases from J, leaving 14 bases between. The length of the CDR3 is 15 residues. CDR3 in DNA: TGTGCCAGCAGCCAAGGGTCGATTGTGCGGGAGACCCAGTACTTC. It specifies CASSQGSIVRETQYF.

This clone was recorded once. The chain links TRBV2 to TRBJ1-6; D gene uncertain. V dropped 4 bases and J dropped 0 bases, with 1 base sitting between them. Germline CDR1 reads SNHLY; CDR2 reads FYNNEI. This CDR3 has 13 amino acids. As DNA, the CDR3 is TGTGCCAGCAGTGCCTCCTATAATTCACCCCTCCACTTT. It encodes CASSASYNSPLHF.